Listed here are 23 T cell receptor beta chains from one sample, sequenced in a study of T-cell reconstitution after alpha-beta-depleted transplantation in children. Using unique molecular identifiers, the investigators prepared the TCRbeta library. TCRdb itself ran the PCR reads through MiXCR, one entry per CDR3 protein. The table lists around 400,000 distinct CDR3 sequences, roughly a tenth of them singletons. Sequenced here: PBMCs from the stem cell graft donor, sampled from the stem cell graft. All receptors derive from a human donor who donated a stem cell graft to a child with acute myeloid leukemia.

V usage is TRBV12-3 or TRBV12-4 and J usage is TRBJ2-3, with TRBD1 as a possible D gene (6 bases). The CDR3 runs to 14 residues. V was clipped by 7 bases and J by 1 base, with 12 bases between them. In DNA, the CDR3 is TGTGCCAGCACCAGGGGTTTGGGCACAGATACGCAGTATTTT. Residues: CASTRGLGTDTQYF.

A few counts support this clonotype. The V and J genes are TRBV12-3 or TRBV12-4 and TRBJ2-2; TRBD1 or TRBD2 may be the D gene (8 bases each). V lost 6 bases and J lost 5, with 22 bases in between. This CDR3 has 17 amino acids. CDR3 nucleotides: TGTGCCAGCAGCCTCTCGGGACAGGCGGGGGGAACCGGGGAGCTGTTTTTT. Translated, it gives CASSLSGQAGGTGELFF.

This clonotype has just a few counts. The chain is built from TRBV20-1 and TRBJ1-1, with 7 bases lining up with TRBD1. CDR1 is DFQATT, CDR2 SNEGSKA, per germline (reference sequence). The CDR3 covers 15 residues. Trimming removed 3 bases from V and 4 bases from J; junction bases left unmatched: 11. CDR3 sequence reads: CSARWVTGRITEAFF. The CDR3 bases are TGCAGTGCTAGGTGGGTGACAGGGCGGATCACTGAAGCTTTCTTT.

This chain connects TRBV21-1 to TRBJ2-2; the DNA was not compared with TRBD1, the D call given in the table. TRBV21-1 is designated a pseudogene. The CDR3 consists of 18 residues. Here the CDR3 DNA reads TGTGCCAGCAGCAAATATGGGGACCCACGTAAGAACACCGGGGAGCTGTTTTTT. Protein: CASSKYGDPRKNTGELFF.

This clonotype occurred a few times. This chain connects TRBV7-2 to TRBJ2-7, with 13 bases that match TRBD2. The CDR3 runs 15 residues. Germline V lookup: CDR1 SGHTA, CDR2 FQGNSA. V lost 7 bases and J lost 2; bases outside the gene matches: 5. CDR3 in amino acids: CASIRTSGGTYEQYF. The CDR3 nucleotides read TGTGCCAGCATCAGGACTAGCGGGGGCACCTACGAGCAGTACTTC.

This clonotype occurred many times. The chain joins TRBV7-2 to TRBJ2-2; tentative D call: TRBD1 (6 bases). V was clipped by 0 bases and J by 5 bases, with 10 bases between them. The germline CDR1 and CDR2 sequences are SGHTA and FQGNSA. The CDR3 covers 15 residues. This CDR3 reads CASSLAGQPTGELFF. Here the CDR3 DNA reads TGTGCCAGCAGCTTAGCTGGACAGCCGACCGGGGAGCTGTTTTTT.

This clonotype was seen repeatedly, ten times or more. One junction end does not reproduce the germline sequence, and a read error may be involved. This chain joins TRBV5-1 and TRBJ2-7; unclear D gene. The CDR3 has 12 residues. Germline V lookup: CDR1 SGHRS, CDR2 YFSETQ. As DNA, the CDR3 is TGTGCCAGCAGTTTCGACGGGTACGAGCAGTACTTC. Its translation: CASSFDGYEQYF. Complete variable domain (other parts from reference TRBV5-1 and TRBJ2-7): KAGVTQTPRYLIKTRGQQVTLSCSPISGHRSVSWYQQTPGQGLQFLFEYFSETQRNKGNFPGRFSGRQFSNSRSEMNVSTLELGDSALYLCASSFDGYEQYFGPGTRLTVT.

The V and J genes are TRBV6-2 or TRBV6-3 and TRBJ2-3; 12 bases map to TRBD2. V shed 7 bases and J 4 bases; nucleotides not matched to a gene: 9. This CDR3 is built from 16 residues. Germline-derived CDR1 and CDR2 are MNHEY and SVGEGT. The CDR3 loop is CASTRTSGTTPDTQYF. The DNA of the CDR3 is TGTGCCAGCACACGGACTAGCGGGACCACCCCAGATACGCAGTATTTT.

This clonotype was detected a few times. The V gene is TRBV7-3, the J gene TRBJ1-2; D is ambiguous. The germline gives CDR1 SGHTA, CDR2 FQGTGA. V shed 7 bases and J shed 1 base, with 10 bases lying between them. This CDR3 contains 13 residues. CDR3 DNA sequence: TGTGCCAGCATCCAGAACGTTAACTATGGCTACACCTTC. It translates to CASIQNVNYGYTF.

The chain couples TRBV12-3 or TRBV12-4 to TRBJ1-2; D unclear. Between the trimmed V and J ends, which lost 5 bases and 5 bases, there was a span of 15 bases. The CDR3 loop spans 14 amino acids. CDR3: CASSRRTEPYGYTF. In DNA, the CDR3 is TGTGCCAGCAGTCGAAGAACAGAACCATATGGCTACACCTTC.

The chain employs TRBV20-1 and TRBJ1-3; 8 bases are shared with TRBD1. The ends lost 3 bases at V and 2 bases at J; junction bases unmatched: 6. This CDR3 is 15 amino acids long. Germline assignment: CDR1 DFQATT and CDR2 SNEGSKA (reference sequence). The CDR3 region is CSARDRDSAGNTIYF. The DNA of the CDR3 is TGCAGTGCTAGGGACAGGGATTCGGCTGGAAACACCATATATTTT.

The chain has TRBV15 and TRBJ2-1; D ambiguous. The length of the CDR3 is 15 residues. V lost 3 bases, J lost 5 bases, and 14 bases lay in between. Germline loops: CDR1 LNHNV, CDR2 YYDKDF (reference sequence). As DNA, the CDR3 is TGTGCCACCAGCAGGGAAACCTCTTTAGACAATGAGCAGTTCTTC. As protein: CATSRETSLDNEQFF.

The chain links TRBV20-1 to TRBJ2-1; D remains unclear. CDR1 is DFQATT, CDR2 SNEGSKA, per germline (reference sequence). Trimming pared 0 bases from V and 2 bases from J, leaving 2 bases between. The CDR3 runs 12 residues. CDR3 sequence reads: CSARDTYNEQFF. The CDR3 region has the DNA TGCAGTGCTAGAGATACCTACAATGAGCAGTTCTTC.

This chain uses TRBV6-5 with TRBJ2-7; the D gene could be TRBD1 or TRBD2 (6 bases each). There are 15 residues in the CDR3. Germline V gene sequence: CDR1 MNHEY, CDR2 SVGAGI. The V end lost 4 bases, the J end lost 5 bases, and 18 bases lay between the germline ends. The CDR3: CASSWGRGTSHEQYF. CDR3 DNA: TGTGCCAGCAGTTGGGGAAGGGGGACTTCCCACGAGCAGTACTTC.

Concerning this clonotype: A much larger clone differs from this one at a single base, so this may be a read error. In DNA, the CDR3 is TGTGCCAGCAGTGGGATGACCGGGGAGCTGTTTTTT. This gives the protein CASSGMTGELFF. V is TRBV6-1 and J is TRBJ2-2; no clear D gene. Trimming took 4 bases from V and 5 from J, leaving 5 bases between them. The CDR3 spans 12 residues. Germline V gene lookup returns CDR1 MNHNS and CDR2 SASEGT.

This clonotype has ten or more counts. The J gene is TRBJ2-3, the V gene TRBV6-5; D unclear. The germline V gene has CDR1 MNHEY and CDR2 SVGAGI. V was clipped by 10 bases and J by 4 bases, with 6 bases between them. The CDR3 totals 10 residues. CDR3 coding DNA: TGTGCCACCGGTTCAGATACGCAGTATTTT. Translation: CATGSDTQYF.

This clonotype was detected many times. The chain has TRBV7-2 and TRBJ2-3; 7 bases fit TRBD2. J was trimmed by 4 bases and V by 3 bases; bases with no gene match: 7. CDR3 length: 15 amino acids. Germline V lookup: CDR1 SGHTA, CDR2 FQGNSA. The CDR3 spells CASSFGGGMADTQYF. DNA of the CDR3: TGTGCCAGCAGCTTCGGGGGAGGGATGGCAGATACGCAGTATTTT.

This sequence joins TRBV29-1 and TRBJ2-2; D is unresolved. V gave up 5 bases and J gave up 6 bases, with 7 bases separating them. CDR1 is SQVTM, CDR2 ANQGSEA, per germline. The CDR3 length is 11 residues. The chain's CDR3 is CSVPLPGELFF. The CDR3 DNA sequence: TGCAGCGTTCCTCTCCCCGGGGAGCTGTTTTTT.

Only a few counts were recorded for this clonotype. This chain connects TRBV9 to TRBJ1-4, with TRBD1 as a possible D gene (5 bases). The germline CDR1 and CDR2 sequences are SGDLS and YYNGEE. V was cut by 5 bases and J by 7 bases, with 18 bases left in between. CDR3 length equals 15 residues. This CDR3 reads CASRERAGHSEKLFF. The CDR3 coding sequence is TGTGCCAGCAGGGAAAGGGCAGGACATAGTGAAAAACTGTTTTTT.

A few counts support this clonotype. This chain uses TRBV5-1 with TRBJ2-7, with 9 bases that match TRBD1. The CDR3 spans 15 residues. J gave up 7 bases and V 4 bases, and 12 bases lay outside the gene matches. Germline V CDR1 and CDR2: SGHRS, YFSETQ. Here the CDR3 reads CASSPSPGQGREQYF. The CDR3 nucleotides are TGCGCCAGCAGCCCTTCTCCTGGACAGGGGCGGGAGCAGTACTTC.

The V and J genes are TRBV12-3 or TRBV12-4 and TRBJ1-1; weak D call: TRBD1 (5 bases). The CDR3 is 13 residues long. V was shortened by 2 bases and J by 11 bases, with 15 bases between the two germline ends. As DNA, the CDR3 is TGTGCCAGCAGTTTACTTGGGGGTCAGGCGGCTTTCTTT. Its translation is CASSLLGGQAAFF.

The chain links TRBV3-1 to TRBJ2-3; TRBD2 matches 8 bases. The CDR3 runs 14 residues. Trimming removed 8 bases from V and 5 bases from J; junction bases left unmatched: 9. The V gene's germline CDR1 is LGHDT and CDR2 YNNKEL (reference sequence). The CDR3 DNA is TGTGCCAGCTCAAAACCGGGACTAGGAGATACGCAGTATTTT. It yields the protein CASSKPGLGDTQYF.

The chain employs TRBV27 and TRBJ2-1, with 7 bases that match TRBD2. This CDR3 has 17 residues. Germline assignment: CDR1 MNHEY and CDR2 SMNVEV (reference sequence). V was clipped by 0 bases and J by 8 bases; unmatched bases: 13. CDR3 DNA: TGTGCCAGCAGTTTATCGACAAGCGGGGTGGCTGTCGATGAGCAGTTCTTC. The encoded protein is CASSLSTSGVAVDEQFF.